This T cell receptor (beta chain) was found in a study of early T cells in non-severe SARS-CoV-2 infection. Study information: Chains stayed unpaired after sequencing of bulk RNA from unsorted whole blood. Study conclusions and caveats: Matches to VDJdb favored anti-spike CD8 responses and missed private and CD4 specificities.

Researchers tagged individual cDNA molecules with unique molecular identifiers. TCRdb recomputed calls from the 5' RACE reads with MiXCR, one row per CDR3 protein. Of some 67,000 distinct CDR3 sequences in the sample, about 9.1% were seen once. About this clonotype itself: Its matching antigen is unknown.

The sample was whole blood, taken at baseline. The sequence came from an adult who was a healthcare worker with PCR-confirmed SARS-CoV-2 infection or an uninfected control (not recorded which).

For the CDR3, the DNA is TGCAGCGTTGAAGGGGCCGGGACAGGGGGACCAGATACGCAGTATTTT. Encoded protein: CSVEGAGTGGPDTQYF. The chain has TRBV29-1 and TRBJ2-3, with TRBD1 matching 11 bases. Per germline, CDR1 SQVTM and CDR2 ANQGSEA. The junction had 7 bases not matched to a gene; V was cut back by 1 base and J by 4 bases. The CDR3 length is 16 residues.